Listed here are 13 T cell receptor beta chains from one sample, sequenced in a study of blood T cell repertoires in COVID-19. The table came from immunoSEQ multiplex PCR; TCRdb's copy has only in-frame clones and leaves some out. The sample lists some 320,000 clones, around 87% seen once, with less than 6% in the top ten. The material sequenced was PBMCs or T cells enriched from blood (not recorded which). The source of these receptors is a woman under 40 who had recovered from COVID-19.

This chain joins TRBV7-2 and TRBJ1-2; 8 bases map to TRBD1. The junction had 6 bases not matched to a gene; V was cut back by 5 bases and J by 4 bases. The CDR3 contains 14 residues. Germline V gene sequence: CDR1 SGHTA, CDR2 FQGNSA. The CDR3 here is CASSPVTGVYGYTF. The CDR3 coding sequence is TGTGCCAGCAGCCCCGTGACAGGGGTCTATGGCTACACCTTC. Using reference TRBV7-2 and TRBJ1-2 for the parts outside the CDR3, the full variable domain is GAGVSQSPSNKVTEKGKDVELRCDPISGHTALYWYRQSLGQGLEFLIYFQGNSAPDKSGLPSDRFSAERTGGSVSTLTIQRTQQEDSAVYLCASSPVTGVYGYTFGSGTRLTVV.

The V and J genes are TRBV4-1 and TRBJ1-3, with 7 bases that match TRBD1. The CDR3 covers 15 residues. V trimming: 4 bases; J trimming: 3 bases; junction bases outside the gene matches: 6. CDR1 is MGHRA, CDR2 YSYEKL, per germline. CDR3 sequence (DNA): TGCGCCAGCAGCCGTCAGGGGGGAGATGGAAACACCATATATTTT. It codes for CASSRQGGDGNTIYF.

This chain uses TRBV28 with TRBJ2-3; 8 bases match TRBD2. The trim removed 6 bases at V and 4 bases at J, leaving 12 bases unmatched. The CDR3 contains 16 residues. From germline, CDR1 is MDHEN and CDR2 SYDVKM. CDR3 nucleotide sequence: TGTGCCAGCAGACCCGCCCCCCCGGGAGGGTCAGATACGCAGTATTTT. It specifies CASRPAPPGGSDTQYF.

This clone was counted once. V usage is TRBV15 and J usage is TRBJ2-5; the D gene is possibly TRBD1 (6 bases). CDR1 and CDR2 from the germline V gene are LNHNV and YYDKDF (reference sequence). Trimming stripped 4 bases from V and 5 bases from J, with 20 bases between. The CDR3 contains 16 residues. The CDR3 DNA reads TGTGCCACCAGCACGCTCAGCTTTTGGGACACGGAGACCCAGTACTTC. Amino acids: CATSTLSFWDTETQYF. Full variable domain (remainder filled in from reference TRBV15 and TRBJ2-5): DAMVIQNPRYQVTQFGKPVTLSCSQTLNHNVMYWYQQKSSQAPKLLFHYYDKDFNNEADTPDNFQSRRPNTSFCFLDIRSPGLGDTAMYLCATSTLSFWDTETQYFGPGTRLLVL.

This clone was observed many times. This sequence joins TRBV6-1 and TRBJ2-7; no firm D call. The CDR3 loop spans 15 amino acids. The V and J ends lost 1 base and 0 bases respectively, with 10 bases between them. CDR1 is MNHNS and CDR2 is SASEGT in the germline V gene. The CDR3 DNA sequence: TGTGCCAGCAGTGAAGGTTGGGTAGCCTCCTACGAGCAGTACTTC. It specifies CASSEGWVASYEQYF.

The chain employs TRBV6-5 and TRBJ1-1, with D hard to call. V shed 2 bases and J shed 9 bases, with 16 bases lying between them. The germline CDR1 and CDR2 sequences are MNHEY and SVGAGI. The CDR3 contains 14 residues. In nucleotides, the CDR3 is TGTGCCAGCAGTTACCTGGAGACGGGTACCCAAGCTTTCTTT. Its protein product is CASSYLETGTQAFF.

The chain couples TRBV5-1 to TRBJ1-2; D unresolved. V lost 0 bases and J lost 8, with 8 bases in between. The CDR3 runs 12 residues. From germline, CDR1 is SGHRS and CDR2 YFSETQ. The CDR3 here is CASSLGQFGYTF. The CDR3 bases are TGCGCCAGCAGCTTGGGGCAGTTCGGCTACACCTTC.

This clone was observed a few times. The rearrangement uses TRBV2 and TRBJ1-2, with 7 positions matching TRBD1. Germline trimming cut 5 bases from V and 5 bases from J; bases unmatched to any gene: 8. CDR1 SNHLY and CDR2 FYNNEI come from the germline V gene. This CDR3 region has 14 residues. The CDR3 coding sequence is TGTGCCAGCAGTTCCTCCGGGACAGAATATGGCTACACCTTC. Translated, it gives CASSSSGTEYGYTF. Together with reference TRBV2 and TRBJ1-2, the CDR3 gives the full variable domain: EPEVTQTPSHQVTQMGQEVILRCVPISNHLYFYWYRQILGQKVEFLVSFYNNEISEKSEIFDDQFSVERPDGSNFTLKIRSTKLEDSAMYFCASSSSGTEYGYTFGSGTRLTVV.

The chain combines TRBV24-1 with TRBJ2-5, with 9 nucleotides matching TRBD1. Trimming removed 0 bases from V and 3 bases from J; junction bases left unmatched: 4. The CDR3 loop spans 16 amino acids. From germline, CDR1 is KGHDR and CDR2 SFDVKD. DNA of the CDR3: TGTGCCACCAGTGATTTGGGGACAGGGCGGGAAGAGACCCAGTACTTC. As protein: CATSDLGTGREETQYF.

This clone has a single count. The chain employs TRBV3-1 (or the pseudogene TRBV3-2) and TRBJ1-2, with D uncertain. V was shortened by 1 base and J by 5 bases, with 5 bases between the two germline ends. Germline V gives CDR1 LGHDT, CDR2 YNNKEL (reference sequence). This CDR3 contains 12 residues. CDR3 sequence (DNA): TGTGCCAGCAGCCAAGGAGGGTATGGCTACACCTTC. Its translation: CASSQGGYGYTF.

The chain employs TRBV5-1 and TRBJ2-7; 9 bases are a match to TRBD1. V lost 3 bases to trimming and J lost 1 base; unmatched junction nucleotides: 5. The V gene's germline CDR1 is SGHRS and CDR2 YFSETQ. The CDR3 has 15 residues. The CDR3 region has the DNA TGCGCCAGCAGCTCCTCCGGGACAGGGTCCTACGAGCAGTACTTC. Protein product: CASSSSGTGSYEQYF.

The genes are TRBV7-9 and TRBJ1-6; no definite D call. From germline, CDR1 is SEHNR and CDR2 FQNEAQ (reference sequence). CDR3 size: 18 residues. Trimming removed 7 bases at V and 0 bases at J, with 19 bases between. CDR3 region: CASNHPGGGSSYNSPLHF. The CDR3 nucleotides read TGTGCCAGCAACCATCCCGGAGGAGGGAGCTCCTATAATTCACCCCTCCACTTT.

V gene TRBV12-5 combines with J gene TRBJ1-1; 8 bases agree with TRBD1. CDR1 and CDR2 from the germline V gene are LGHNT and FRNRAP. The length of the CDR3 is 12 residues. CDR3 protein: CALQGENTEAFF. The CDR3 DNA follows: TGTGCCCTACAGGGGGAGAACACTGAAGCTTTCTTT.